This paragraph reports one TCR beta chain. These data originate in a study of blood T cell repertoires in COVID-19. The CDR3 spans 15 residues. Germline V gives CDR1 LNHDA, CDR2 SQIVND (reference sequence). The V gene lost 4 bases and the J gene lost 4 bases, with 13 bases spanning the gap. Source study methods: How many nucleated cells were present was estimated from reference gene primer amplification. Measured with immunoSEQ multiplex PCR; TCRdb has only the in-frame clones, and not every one. That table supplies the V and J calls and clone size; D and trimming were determined from the DNA. The sample records some 190,000 clones, roughly 76% being singletons.

The chain is built from TRBV19 and TRBJ2-2; maybe TRBD1 (6 bases). Material for sequencing was peripheral blood. The TCR sequence derives from a woman in her 40s with COVID-19, enrolled during active disease. This CDR3 is CASSKPGAVTGELFF. DNA of the CDR3: TGTGCCAGTAGTAAACCAGGGGCGGTCACCGGGGAGCTGTTTTTT. The entire variable domain, with the rest obtained from reference TRBV19 and TRBJ2-2, is as follows: DGGITQSPKYLFRKEGQNVTLSCEQNLNHDAMYWYRQDPGQGLRLIYYSQIVNDFQKGDIAEGYSVSREKKESFPLTVTSAQKNPTAFYLCASSKPGAVTGELFFGEGSRLTVL.